This T cell receptor (beta chain) was recorded in a study of shared clonotypes between healthy human individuals. Overall study: For every donor, three CD4 naive, three CD4 memory, two CD8 naive and one CD8 memory plates were used.

Study-wide results and caveats: With few donors, the genetic and exposure-history diversity represented was limited.

The CDR3 runs to 16 residues. Germline V gene sequence: CDR1 LGHNA, CDR2 YSLEER. V dropped 1 base and J dropped 1 base, with 8 bases sitting between them. Libraries were prepared by immunoSEQ multiplex PCR; TCRdb keeps only in-frame clonotypes and omits some of them. The profile shows under 350,000 clones, more than 75% of them singletons. With respect to this clone: Its antigen is still unknown.

The chain recombines TRBV4-3 with TRBJ2-6, with D possibly called TRBD1 or TRBD2 (5 bases each). The source material was memory CD8+ T cells sorted from blood. Subset in this sample: CD45RO+ cells pooled with CCR7-negative TemRA cells. The receptor comes from a man between 18 and 29 years old in good health. CDR3 protein: CASSQAEGSGANVLTF. In DNA form, the CDR3 reads TGCGCCAGCAGCCAAGCAGAGGGGTCTGGGGCCAACGTCCTGACTTTC.